Each of the 21 T cell receptor beta chains below was sequenced from the same sample in a study of control samples from healthy donors and cancer patients. Profiling relied on immunoSEQ multiplex PCR, and the TCRdb table lists in-frame clones only, not all of them. The sample has about 28,000 clones, 90% to 95% seen once; the top ten hold around 12%. The sample was PBMCs. These receptors were collected from a man aged 50 to 60 with lung cancer.

The CDR3 DNA reads as TGTGCCATCAGTGAGTTTGGGACTAGTACGGAGACCCAGTACTTC. Translated: CAISEFGTSTETQYF. The genes are TRBV10-3 and TRBJ2-5; TRBD2 aligns across 8 bases. The germline gives CDR1 ENHRY, CDR2 SYGVKD. The ends lost 1 base at V and 5 bases at J; junction bases unmatched: 6. This CDR3 spans 15 amino acids.

This rearrangement joins TRBV25-1 to TRBJ1-6; the D gene is possibly TRBD1 (5 bases). CDR1 MGHDK and CDR2 SYGVNS come from the germline V gene. Trimming removed 4 bases from V and 6 bases from J, with 10 bases in between. CDR3 length: 14 amino acids. The chain's CDR3 is CASSATGGNSPLHF. The CDR3 bases are TGTGCCAGCAGTGCGACCGGGGGTAATTCACCCCTCCACTTT.

V usage is TRBV19 and J usage is TRBJ2-2; no definite D call. The CDR3 consists of 15 residues. V was shortened by 3 bases and J by 2 bases, with 10 bases between the two germline ends. Germline V gives CDR1 LNHDA, CDR2 SQIVND (reference sequence). CDR3 amino acids: CASSMGWANTGELFF. CDR3 coding DNA: TGTGCCAGTAGTATGGGGTGGGCTAACACCGGGGAGCTGTTTTTT.

In regard to this clone: A junction boundary mismatches the germline segment, possibly from a read error. J is TRBJ2-7 and V is TRBV11-3; D could derive from TRBD1 or TRBD2 (6 bases each). The CDR3 extends over 12 amino acids. Germline V gene data show CDR1 as SGHNT and CDR2 as YENEEA. The CDR3 sequence is CASSLEARGRVF. In DNA form, the CDR3 reads TGTGCCAGCAGCCTAGAGGCCCGGGGGCGGGTCTTC.

CDR3 DNA: TGTGCCAGCAGCCAAGGACAGGGAGTCACTGAAGCTTTCTTT. This gives the protein CASSQGQGVTEAFF. The gene calls are TRBV3-1 (or the pseudogene TRBV3-2) and TRBJ1-1; 7 nucleotides agree with TRBD1. From germline, CDR1 is LGHDT and CDR2 YNNKEL (reference sequence). V lost 1 base, J lost 4 bases, and 3 bases stayed unmatched. This CDR3 spans 14 amino acids.

The chain couples TRBV7-3 to TRBJ1-1; TRBD1 might be the D (5 bases). Germline CDR1 SGHTA, CDR2 FQGTGA. V lost 5 bases and J 3 bases, leaving 13 bases between the germline ends. The CDR3 covers 14 residues. In DNA form, the CDR3 reads TGTGCCAGCAGCCCCGGTCAGGGCCACACTGAAGCTTTCTTT. This gives the protein CASSPGQGHTEAFF.

This clone has a single count. This chain connects TRBV6-6 to TRBJ1-1, with D unclear. CDR3 length: 11 residues. The ends were cut back, 7 bases at V and 1 base at J, with 4 bases in the middle. Germline values: CDR1 MNHNY, CDR2 SVGAGI (reference sequence). The CDR3 nucleotides read TGTGCCAGCAAAGAGAACACTGAAGCTTTCTTT. Encoded protein: CASKENTEAFF.

The chain links TRBV12-3 or TRBV12-4 to TRBJ2-5; tentative D call: TRBD2 (6 bases). The V end was cut by 6 bases, the J end by 7 bases, with 15 bases between. The CDR3 has 13 residues. CDR3 residues: CASRARETGTQYF. The CDR3 DNA reads TGTGCCAGCAGGGCCCGGGAGACGGGGACCCAGTACTTC.

The chain carries TRBV5-1 and TRBJ2-1; D is possibly TRBD1 (6 bases). Trimming took 0 bases from V and 6 from J, leaving 13 bases between them. The CDR3 extends over 15 amino acids. CDR1 is SGHRS and CDR2 is YFSETQ in the germline V gene. CDR3 sequence reads: CASSLAREGGNEQFF. The CDR3 DNA follows: TGCGCCAGCAGCTTGGCCAGAGAAGGGGGCAATGAGCAGTTCTTC.

The rearrangement joins TRBV18 to TRBJ2-2; a weak D match, TRBD2 (6 bases). The CDR3 consists of 15 residues. Per the germline V gene, CDR1 is KGHSH and CDR2 is LQKENI. The V end lost 2 bases, the J end lost 4 bases, and 11 bases lay between the germline ends. CDR3 DNA: TGTGCCAGCTCACCAGGGGAGGCGAGCACCGGGGAGCTGTTTTTT. This translates into CASSPGEASTGELFF.

The rearrangement links TRBV14 to TRBJ2-6; D is perhaps TRBD1 or TRBD2 (5 bases each). CDR1 and CDR2 from the germline V gene are SGHDN and FVKESK. V lost 4 bases and J 0 bases, leaving 19 bases between the germline ends. This CDR3 contains 19 residues. CDR3 DNA sequence: TGTGCCAGCAGCCGCATAGAGCCGGGACGGCCCTCTGGGGCCAACGTCCTGACTTTC. It codes for CASSRIEPGRPSGANVLTF.

The J gene is TRBJ2-1, the V gene TRBV6-2 or TRBV6-3; the D call may be TRBD1 or TRBD2 (5 bases each). The CDR3 totals 16 residues. The germline V and J ends were trimmed by 5 bases and 7 bases, with 21 bases remaining between them. CDR1 and CDR2 (germline): MNHEY, SVGEGT. CDR3 in DNA: TGTGCCAGCAGTGGCGACTGGGGCGGGTGGGGGAATGAGCAGTTCTTC. As protein: CASSGDWGGWGNEQFF.

The rearrangement links TRBV7-6 to TRBJ1-6; D is undetermined. Germline values: CDR1 SGHVS, CDR2 FNYEAQ. This CDR3 comprises 17 residues. V was cut by 1 base and J by 0 bases, with 10 bases left in between. The CDR3 DNA follows: TGTGCCAGCAGCTTAGGGCTAAGGGCCTCCTATAATTCACCCCTCCACTTT. Protein sequence: CASSLGLRASYNSPLHF.

This clone was observed a few times. V gene TRBV11-2 combines with J gene TRBJ1-4, with D hard to call. CDR1 and CDR2 (germline): SGHAT, FQNNGV. V was clipped by 1 base and J by 7 bases, with 10 bases between them. This CDR3 is 14 amino acids long. The CDR3 DNA sequence: TGTGCCAGCAGCTTAGGCCAAGCCAGTGAAAAACTGTTTTTT. Protein product: CASSLGQASEKLFF.

The chain couples TRBV12-5 to TRBJ2-5, with D perhaps TRBD1 or TRBD2 (6 bases each). The CDR3 is 15 residues long. With 2 bases removed from V and 1 base from J, the gap between germline ends came to 11 bases. CDR1 and CDR2 (germline): LGHNT, FRNRAP. The CDR3 DNA follows: TGTGCTAGTGGTTTGCTCACGGGGGCCCAAGAGACCCAGTACTTC. Translated, it gives CASGLLTGAQETQYF.

The J gene is TRBJ1-1, the V gene TRBV7-2; a possible D gene is TRBD1 (5 bases). V dropped 1 base and J dropped 5 bases, with 8 bases sitting between them. The CDR3 spans 13 residues. From germline, CDR1 is SGHTA and CDR2 FQGNSA. DNA of the CDR3: TGTGCCAGCAGCTTAGTAGAGGGGACTGAAGCTTTCTTT. It is translated as CASSLVEGTEAFF.

V is TRBV5-1 and J is TRBJ1-2; D uncertain. V lost 0 bases and J 6 bases, leaving 6 bases between the germline ends. The CDR3 totals 12 residues. Germline assignment: CDR1 SGHRS and CDR2 YFSETQ. The CDR3 reads CASSLDWDGYTF. In DNA, the CDR3 is TGCGCCAGCAGCTTGGATTGGGATGGCTACACCTTC. The full variable domain, completed using reference TRBV5-1 and TRBJ1-2, is KAGVTQTPRYLIKTRGQQVTLSCSPISGHRSVSWYQQTPGQGLQFLFEYFSETQRNKGNFPGRFSGRQFSNSRSEMNVSTLELGDSALYLCASSLDWDGYTFGSGTRLTVV.

This clone was counted only a few times. The genes are TRBV7-8 and TRBJ1-5; TRBD1 might be the D (5 bases). The CDR3 sequence is 16 residues long. Looked up from germline, CDR1 is SGHVS and CDR2 is FQNEAQ. Trimming took off 4 bases at V and 7 bases at J, with 20 bases between the two ends. CDR3 in amino acids: CASSSSLGGAWQPQHF. The CDR3 DNA follows: TGTGCCAGCAGCTCCTCACTGGGCGGGGCGTGGCAGCCCCAGCATTTT.

This clone was seen more than once but under ten times. The chain uses TRBV28 and TRBJ1-5; D is undetermined. The germline V gene encodes CDR1 MDHEN and CDR2 SYDVKM. The CDR3 has 11 residues. The V and J ends lost 10 bases and 6 bases respectively, with 10 bases between them. The DNA of the CDR3 is TGTGCCACCCGGGAGGGTCAGCCCCAGCATTTT. Protein: CATREGQPQHF.

The chain recombines TRBV7-3 with TRBJ2-1; 10 positions agree with TRBD2. This CDR3 is 15 amino acids long. Germline values: CDR1 SGHTA, CDR2 FQGTGA. After removal of 6 bases from V and 5 bases from J, the junction contained 7 bases not matched to a gene. CDR3 sequence (DNA): TGTGCCAGCAGTTCTAGCGGGGGTTCTGACAATGAGCAGTTCTTC. Its protein is CASSSSGGSDNEQFF.

The chain uses TRBV29-1 and TRBJ2-7; D unclear. The length of the CDR3 is 12 residues. The germline V and J ends were trimmed by 4 bases and 2 bases, with 9 bases remaining between them. Germline CDR1 and CDR2: SQVTM and ANQGSEA. CDR3 coding DNA: TGCAGCGTTGGGTGGGAAACCTACGAGCAGTACTTC. Translated: CSVGWETYEQYF.